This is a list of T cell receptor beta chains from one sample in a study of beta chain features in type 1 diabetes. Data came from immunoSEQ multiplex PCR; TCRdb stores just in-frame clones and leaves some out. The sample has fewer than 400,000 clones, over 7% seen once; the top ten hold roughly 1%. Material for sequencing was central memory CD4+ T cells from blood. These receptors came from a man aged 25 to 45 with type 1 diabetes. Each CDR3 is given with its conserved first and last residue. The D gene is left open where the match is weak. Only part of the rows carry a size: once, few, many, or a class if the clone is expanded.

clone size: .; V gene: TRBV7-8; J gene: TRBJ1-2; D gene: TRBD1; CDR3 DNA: TGTGCCAGCAGCGCCCGACAGGGTGATGGCTACACCTTC; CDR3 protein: CASSARQGDGYTF
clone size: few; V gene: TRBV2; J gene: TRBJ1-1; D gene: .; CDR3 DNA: TGTGCCAGCGGAGGAGGAAGCCACCGGGCTGAAGCTTTCTTT; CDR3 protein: CASGGGSHRAEAFF
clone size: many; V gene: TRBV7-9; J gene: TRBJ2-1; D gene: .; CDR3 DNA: TGTGCCAGCAGCCCCCCGTACGGTAATGAGCAGTTCTTC; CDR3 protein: CASSPPYGNEQFF
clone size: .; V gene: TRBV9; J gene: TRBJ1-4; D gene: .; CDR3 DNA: TGTGCCAGCAGCGGGATGACAGTAAATGAAAAACTGTTTTTT; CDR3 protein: CASSGMTVNEKLFF
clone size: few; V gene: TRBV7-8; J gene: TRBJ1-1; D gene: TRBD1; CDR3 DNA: TGTGCCAGCAGCCCCGGACAGGGACGGAACACTGAAGCTTTCTTT; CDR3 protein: CASSPGQGRNTEAFF
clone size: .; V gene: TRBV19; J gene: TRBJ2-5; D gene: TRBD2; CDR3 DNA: TGTGCCACCCTCCCTAGCGGGCAAGAGACCCAGTACTTC; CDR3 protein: CATLPSGQETQYF
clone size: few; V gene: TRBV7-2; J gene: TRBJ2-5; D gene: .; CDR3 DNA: TGTGCCAGCAGCTTGGGGGAGCAGACCCAGTACTTC; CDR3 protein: CASSLGEQTQYF
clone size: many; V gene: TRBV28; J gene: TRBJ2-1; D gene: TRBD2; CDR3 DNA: TGTGCCAGCCGGGGACTAGCGGGGCGAAGCTCCTACAATGAGCAGTTCTTC; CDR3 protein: CASRGLAGRSSYNEQFF
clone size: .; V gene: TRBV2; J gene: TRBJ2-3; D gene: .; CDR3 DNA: TGTGCCAGCAGTGAGGGTCAGGGCGCAGATACGCAGTATTTT; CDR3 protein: CASSEGQGADTQYF
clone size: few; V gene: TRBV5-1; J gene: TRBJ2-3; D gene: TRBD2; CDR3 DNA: TGCGCCAGCAGCATCGGGACTAGATCGACCACAGATACGCAGTATTTT; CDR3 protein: CASSIGTRSTTDTQYF
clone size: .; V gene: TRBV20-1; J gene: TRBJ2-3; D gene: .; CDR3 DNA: TGCAGTGCTAGCCTAACAAATACGCAGTATTTT; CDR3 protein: CSASLTNTQYF
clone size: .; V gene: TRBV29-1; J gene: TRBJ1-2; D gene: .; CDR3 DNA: TGCAGCGTCGCTCAGGGTAGGAATGGCTACACCTTC; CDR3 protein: CSVAQGRNGYTF
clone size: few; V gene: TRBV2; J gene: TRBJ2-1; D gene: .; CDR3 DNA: TGTGCCAGCAGGCTAACAGGTTCCTCCTACAATGAGCAGTTCTTC; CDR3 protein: CASRLTGSSYNEQFF
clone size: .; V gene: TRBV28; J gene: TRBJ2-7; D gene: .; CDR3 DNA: TGTGCCAGCAGTTCCGGAATCGGGCGGAGTAGACCCTACGAGCAGTACTTC; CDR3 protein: CASSSGIGRSRPYEQYF
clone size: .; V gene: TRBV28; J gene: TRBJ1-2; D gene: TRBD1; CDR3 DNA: TGTGCCAGCAGCTTAAACTCAGGGGGAGGAGGCTACACCTTC; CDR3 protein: CASSLNSGGGGYTF
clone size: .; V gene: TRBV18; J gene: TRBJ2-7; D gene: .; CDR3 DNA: TGTGCCAGCTCACCACTGAGTCCTCAAAACAGTCGAGGGGAGCAGTACTTC; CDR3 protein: CASSPLSPQNSRGEQYF
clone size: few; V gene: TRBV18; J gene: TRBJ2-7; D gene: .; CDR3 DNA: TGTGCCAGCTCACATAGTCGGGACGACGAGCAGTACTTC; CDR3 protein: CASSHSRDDEQYF
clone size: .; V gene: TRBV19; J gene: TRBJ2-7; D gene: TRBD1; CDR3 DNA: TGTGCCAGTAGTATCACAGGGGAGACCTACGAGCAGTACTTC; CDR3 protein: CASSITGETYEQYF
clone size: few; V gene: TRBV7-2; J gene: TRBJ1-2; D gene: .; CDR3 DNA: TGTGCCAGCAGCTTCGGGGTAGGCTACACCTTC; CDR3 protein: CASSFGVGYTF
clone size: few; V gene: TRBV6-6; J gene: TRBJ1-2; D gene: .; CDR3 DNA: TGTGCCAGCAGTTCGGCAGAGTATGGCTACACCTTC; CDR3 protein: CASSSAEYGYTF
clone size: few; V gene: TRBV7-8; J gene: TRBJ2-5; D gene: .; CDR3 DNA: TGTGCCAGCAGCTTTGGCCCCCTCCAAGAGACCCAGTACTTC; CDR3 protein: CASSFGPLQETQYF
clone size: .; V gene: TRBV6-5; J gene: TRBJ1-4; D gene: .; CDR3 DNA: TGTGCCAGCAGTTACGAACTTAATGAAAAACTGTTTTTT; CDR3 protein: CASSYELNEKLFF
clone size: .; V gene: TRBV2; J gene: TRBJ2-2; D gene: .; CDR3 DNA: TGTGCCAGCAGTAAACTTGGGACAGCGCGGGGGACCGGGGAGCTGTTTTTT; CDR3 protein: CASSKLGTARGTGELFF
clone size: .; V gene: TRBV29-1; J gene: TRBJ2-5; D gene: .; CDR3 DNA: TGCAGCGTTGAAGCAACCCTGTACCAAGAGACCCAGTACTTC; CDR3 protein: CSVEATLYQETQYF